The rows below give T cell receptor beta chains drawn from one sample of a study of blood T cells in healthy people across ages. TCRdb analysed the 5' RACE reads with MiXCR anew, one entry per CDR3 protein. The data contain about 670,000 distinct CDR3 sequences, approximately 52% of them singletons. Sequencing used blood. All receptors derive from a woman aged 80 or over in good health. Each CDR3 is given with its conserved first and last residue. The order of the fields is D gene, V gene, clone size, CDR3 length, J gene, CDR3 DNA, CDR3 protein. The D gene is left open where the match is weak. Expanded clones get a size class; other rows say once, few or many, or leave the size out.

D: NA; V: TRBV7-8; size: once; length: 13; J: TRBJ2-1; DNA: TGTGCCAGCAGCCCGGAGCTGGGCAATGAGCAGTTCTTC; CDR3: CASSPELGNEQFF
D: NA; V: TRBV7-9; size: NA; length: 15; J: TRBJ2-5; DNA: TGTGCCAGCAGCTTAGGGCAGTCCCTCCAAGAGACCCAGTACTTC; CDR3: CASSLGQSLQETQYF
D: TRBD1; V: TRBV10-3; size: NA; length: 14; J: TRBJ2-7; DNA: TGTGCCATCAGTACTGGACAGGGGGTCTACGAGCAGTACTTC; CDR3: CAISTGQGVYEQYF
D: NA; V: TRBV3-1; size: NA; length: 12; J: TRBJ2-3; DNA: TGTTCCAGCAGCCAAGAAACAGATACGCAGTATTTT; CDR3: CSSSQETDTQYF
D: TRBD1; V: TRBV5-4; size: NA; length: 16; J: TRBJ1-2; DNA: TGTGCCAGCAGCTTGACAGGGGGCGCCCGAAACTATGGCTACACCTTC; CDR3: CASSLTGGARNYGYTF
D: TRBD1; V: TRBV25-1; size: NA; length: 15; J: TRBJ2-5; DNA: TGTGCCAGCAGTGATAACAGGGGTGGGGAAGAGACCCAGTACTTC; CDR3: CASSDNRGGEETQYF
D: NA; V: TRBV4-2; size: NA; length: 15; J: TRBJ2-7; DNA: TGTGCCAGCAGCCAAGATTTGCCCCCCGACTACGAGCAGTACTTC; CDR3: CASSQDLPPDYEQYF
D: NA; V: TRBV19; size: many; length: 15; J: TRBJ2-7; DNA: TGTGCCAGTAGCCTCGGTCCTCGACCCTCCTACGAGCAGTACTTC; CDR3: CASSLGPRPSYEQYF
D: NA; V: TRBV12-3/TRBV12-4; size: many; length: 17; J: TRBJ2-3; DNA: TGTGCCAGCAGTTTACGGGGTTCTTCCCTCCTAGCAGATACGCAGTATTTT; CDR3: CASSLRGSSLLADTQYF
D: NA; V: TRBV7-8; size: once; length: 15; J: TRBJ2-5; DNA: TGTGCCAGCAGCAATCTACAGGGGACTCAAGAGACCCAGTACTTC; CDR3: CASSNLQGTQETQYF
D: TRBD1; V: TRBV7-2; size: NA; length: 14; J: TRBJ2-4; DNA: TGTGCCAGCAGCTTAGACTACGACAGGGACATTCAGTACTTC; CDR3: CASSLDYDRDIQYF
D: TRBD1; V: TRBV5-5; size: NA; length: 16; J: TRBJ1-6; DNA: TGTGCCAGCAGCTTGGTAGACTGGGACAGGACTGAAACCCTCCACTTT; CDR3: CASSLVDWDRTETLHF
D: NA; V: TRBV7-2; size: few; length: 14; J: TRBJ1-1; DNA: TGTGCCAGCAGCGTACAGGGTGGGGTCACTGAAGCTTTCTTT; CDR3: CASSVQGGVTEAFF
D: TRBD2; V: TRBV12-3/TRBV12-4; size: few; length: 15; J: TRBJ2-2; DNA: TGTGCCAGCAGAGGACTAGCGGGAGAATCCGGGGAGCTGTTTTTT; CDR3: CASRGLAGESGELFF
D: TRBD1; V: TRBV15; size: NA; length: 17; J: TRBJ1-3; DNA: TGTGCCACCGGCAGAGATCGGGACAGGGGGTCTCTGGACACCATATATTTT; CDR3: CATGRDRDRGSLDTIYF
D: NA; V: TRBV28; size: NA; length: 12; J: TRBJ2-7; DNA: TGTGCCAGCAGTTTTACCCGGGAGACCGAGTACTTC; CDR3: CASSFTRETEYF
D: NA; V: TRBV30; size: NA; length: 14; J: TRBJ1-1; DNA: TGTGCCTGGACCTATGGCAGGGCCGACACTGAAGCTTTCTTT; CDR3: CAWTYGRADTEAFF
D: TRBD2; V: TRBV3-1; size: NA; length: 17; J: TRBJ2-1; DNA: TGTGCCAGCAGCCAGATGGGGGGGGTTCCCTCCTACAATGAGCAGTTCTTC; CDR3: CASSQMGGVPSYNEQFF
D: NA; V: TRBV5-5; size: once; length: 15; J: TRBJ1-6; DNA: TGTGCCAGCAGACCCACGGCGCAGCCTAATTCACCCCTCCACTTT; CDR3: CASRPTAQPNSPLHF
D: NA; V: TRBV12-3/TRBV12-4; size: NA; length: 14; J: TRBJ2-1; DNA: TGTGCCAGCAGTTTTAGCACCAGGGTTGATGAGCAGTTCTTC; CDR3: CASSFSTRVDEQFF
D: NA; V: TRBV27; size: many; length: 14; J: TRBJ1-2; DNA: TGTGCCAGCAGTTTATATATGGGGTATCATGGCTACACCTTC; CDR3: CASSLYMGYHGYTF
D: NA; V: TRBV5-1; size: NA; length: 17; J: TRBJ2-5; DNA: TGCGCCGGCAGCTTGGACCCGGCAGGGACGTACCAAGAGACCCGGTACTTC; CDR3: CAGSLDPAGTYQETRYF
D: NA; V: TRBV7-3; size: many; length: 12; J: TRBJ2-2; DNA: TGTGCCAGCAGTTTAGGCACCGGGGAGCTGTTTTTT; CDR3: CASSLGTGELFF
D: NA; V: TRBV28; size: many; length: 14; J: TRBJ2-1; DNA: TGTGCCACTATGACGACCCTCCTCTACAATGAGCAGTTCTTC; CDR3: CATMTTLLYNEQFF
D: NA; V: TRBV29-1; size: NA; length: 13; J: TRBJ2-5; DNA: TGCAGCGCTAATAAGGACAGCCAAGAGACCCAGTACTTC; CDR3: CSANKDSQETQYF
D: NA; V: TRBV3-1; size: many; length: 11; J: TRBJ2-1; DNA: TGTGCCAGCGCCAACCGCGATGAGCAGTTCTTC; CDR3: CASANRDEQFF
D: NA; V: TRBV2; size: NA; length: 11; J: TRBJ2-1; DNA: TGTGCCAGCAGTGGTGGGACGGCTGGGTTCTTC; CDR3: CASSGGTAGFF
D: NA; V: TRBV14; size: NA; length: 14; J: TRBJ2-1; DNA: TGTGCCAGCAGCCAAGATCTGCTATTCAATGAGCAGTTCTTC; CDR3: CASSQDLLFNEQFF
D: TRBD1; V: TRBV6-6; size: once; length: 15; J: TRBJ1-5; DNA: TGTGCCAGCAGTTACCTGGACAGGGGCAATCAGCCCCAGCATTTT; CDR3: CASSYLDRGNQPQHF
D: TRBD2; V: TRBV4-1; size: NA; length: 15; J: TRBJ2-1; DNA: TGCGCCAGCAGCCCCGTTTCCAGCGGGAACAATGAGCAGTTCTTC; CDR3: CASSPVSSGNNEQFF
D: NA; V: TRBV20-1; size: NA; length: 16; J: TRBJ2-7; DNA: TGCAGTGCTAGAGACCCGACCCGGGACTTAGCCTACGAGCAGTACTTC; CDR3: CSARDPTRDLAYEQYF
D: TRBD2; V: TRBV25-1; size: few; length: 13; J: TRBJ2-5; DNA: TGTGCCACCCGTACGGGGGGACAAGAGACCCAGTACTTC; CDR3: CATRTGGQETQYF
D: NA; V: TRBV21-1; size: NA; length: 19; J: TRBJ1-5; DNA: TGTGCCAGCAGCAAAGCGCGGGGGTGTCGGCTTTATAGCAATCAGCCCCAGCATTTT; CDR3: CASSKARGCRLYSNQPQHF
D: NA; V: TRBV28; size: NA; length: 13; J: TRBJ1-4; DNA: TGTGCCAGCAGTTTACCCCCTAGGGAAAAACTGTTTTTT; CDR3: CASSLPPREKLFF
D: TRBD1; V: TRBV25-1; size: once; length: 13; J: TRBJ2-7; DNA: TGTGCCTCCGGGACAGCCGTCTCCTACGAGCAGTACTTC; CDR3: CASGTAVSYEQYF
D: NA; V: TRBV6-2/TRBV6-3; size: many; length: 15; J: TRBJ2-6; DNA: TGTGCCAGCAGTTACGAGGAGGCTGGGGCCAACGTCCTGACTTTC; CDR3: CASSYEEAGANVLTF
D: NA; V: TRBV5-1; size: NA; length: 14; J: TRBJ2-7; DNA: TGCGCCAGCAGCGTGGACCCCGCTTCCTACGAGCAGTACTTC; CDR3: CASSVDPASYEQYF
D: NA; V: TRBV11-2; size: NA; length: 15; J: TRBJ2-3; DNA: TGTGCCAGCAGCTTAGACGGTTGGACTGTGAGTGCGCAGTATTTT; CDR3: CASSLDGWTVSAQYF
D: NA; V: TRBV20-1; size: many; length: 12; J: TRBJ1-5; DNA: TGCAGTGCTAGTGGCGGCAATCAGCCCCAGCATTTT; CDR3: CSASGGNQPQHF
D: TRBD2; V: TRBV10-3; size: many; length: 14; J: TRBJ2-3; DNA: TGTGCCGGCGGGGCTAGCGGGGGCACAGATACGCAGTATTTT; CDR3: CAGGASGGTDTQYF
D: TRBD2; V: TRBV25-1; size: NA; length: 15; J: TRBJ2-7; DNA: TGTGCCAGTGCTAAGGGGACTAGCGGGAACTACGAGCAGTACTTC; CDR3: CASAKGTSGNYEQYF
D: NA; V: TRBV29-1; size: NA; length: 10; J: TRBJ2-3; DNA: TGCAGCGTTAGAGCAGATACGCAGTATTTT; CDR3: CSVRADTQYF
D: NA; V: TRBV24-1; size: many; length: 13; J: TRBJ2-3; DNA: TGTGCCACCAGACAGAGCACCACAGATACGCAGTATTTT; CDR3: CATRQSTTDTQYF
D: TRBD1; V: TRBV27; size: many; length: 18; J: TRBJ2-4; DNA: TGTGCCAGCAGTTTGGTGGGACAGGGAGGACTAGCCAAAAACATTCAGTACTTC; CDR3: CASSLVGQGGLAKNIQYF
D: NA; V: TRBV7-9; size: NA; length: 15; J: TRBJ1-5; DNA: TGTGCCAGCAGCTTATCCTGGGCGCTTGGGCAGCCCCAGCATTTT; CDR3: CASSLSWALGQPQHF
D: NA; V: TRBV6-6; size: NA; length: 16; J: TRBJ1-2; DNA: TGTGCCAGCAGTAACCCGTCCAAGGGAACGGACTATGGCTACACCTTC; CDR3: CASSNPSKGTDYGYTF
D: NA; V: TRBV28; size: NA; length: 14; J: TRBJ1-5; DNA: TGTGCCAGCAGCTTGTCGTTAATGGGTCAGCCCCAGCATTTT; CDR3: CASSLSLMGQPQHF
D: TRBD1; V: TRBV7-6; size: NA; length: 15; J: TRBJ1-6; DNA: TGTGCCAGCAGCGCGACAACAGGGGCCAATTCACCCCTCCACTTT; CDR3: CASSATTGANSPLHF
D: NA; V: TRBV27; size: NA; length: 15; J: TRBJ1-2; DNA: TGTGCCAGCAGCCTTACGGGGGGCAGTAACTATGGCTACACCTTC; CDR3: CASSLTGGSNYGYTF
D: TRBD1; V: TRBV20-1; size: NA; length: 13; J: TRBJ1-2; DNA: TGCAGTGCTAGAGCTAGACAGGGGGCTGGCTACACCTTC; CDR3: CSARARQGAGYTF
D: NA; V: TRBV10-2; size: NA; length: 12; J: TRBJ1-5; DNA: TGCGCCAGCAGTGGTCCCCTGCAGCCCCAGCATTTT; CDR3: CASSGPLQPQHF
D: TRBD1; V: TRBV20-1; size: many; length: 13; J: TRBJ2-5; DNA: TGCAGTGCAGACACAGGGGGCTCCGAGACCCAGTACTTC; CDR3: CSADTGGSETQYF
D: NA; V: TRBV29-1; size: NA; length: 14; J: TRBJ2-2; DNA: TGCAGCGTTGCGATGACGGCGAACACCGGGGAGCTGTTTTTT; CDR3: CSVAMTANTGELFF
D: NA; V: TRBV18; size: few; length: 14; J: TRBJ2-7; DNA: TGTGCCAGCTCAAAAGGGTCTAGCACATACGAGCAGTACTTC; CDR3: CASSKGSSTYEQYF
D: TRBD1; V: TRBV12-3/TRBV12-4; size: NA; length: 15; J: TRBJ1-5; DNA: TGTGCCAGCAGTTTCGGGACAGGGAGAAATCAGCCCCAGCATTTT; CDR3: CASSFGTGRNQPQHF
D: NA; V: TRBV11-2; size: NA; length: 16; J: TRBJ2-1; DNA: TGTGCCAGCAGCTTAGCTGGGGACGGGACCTACAATGAGCAGTTCTTC; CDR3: CASSLAGDGTYNEQFF
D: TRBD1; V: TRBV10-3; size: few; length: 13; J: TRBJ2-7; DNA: TGTGCCATCAGTGGGACAGGGGGTTACGAGCAGTACTTC; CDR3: CAISGTGGYEQYF
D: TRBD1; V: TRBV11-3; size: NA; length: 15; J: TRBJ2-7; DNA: TGTGCCAGCAGCAAGGGACAGGAGGCAGCCTACGAGCAGTACTTC; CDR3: CASSKGQEAAYEQYF